The 16 T cell receptor beta chains below come from one sample, sequenced in a study of blood T cell repertoires in COVID-19. Measured with immunoSEQ multiplex PCR; TCRdb has only the in-frame clones, and not every one. The sample gives roughly 150,000 clones, around 83% of which show up once; roughly 18% is in the top ten. The sample consisted of peripheral blood. Receptors originate from a woman between 65 and 79 years old who had recovered from COVID-19.

This clone was picked up one time. The chain is built from TRBV6-1 and TRBJ2-3, with D perhaps TRBD2 (6 bases). V lost 3 bases to trimming and J lost 8 bases, with 12 bases between them. This CDR3 is 13 amino acids long. Per germline, CDR1 MNHNS and CDR2 SASEGT. The DNA of the CDR3 is TGTGCCAGCAGTGAGGGAGGACTGGGTACGCAGTATTTT. It translates to CASSEGGLGTQYF.

This clone turned up a few times. J is TRBJ2-7 and V is TRBV7-3; the D is unclear. V was pared by 3 bases and J by 2 bases, with 11 bases between. Germline CDR1 SGHTA, CDR2 FQGTGA. This CDR3 region has 14 residues. The CDR3 nucleotides are TGTGCCAGCAGCTTGTCCGGCAGCGCCTACGAGCAGTACTTC. Translated: CASSLSGSAYEQYF.

In nucleotides, the CDR3 is TGTGCCAGCAGCCCCACGGGGCGGGGACCCTACGAGCAGTACTTC. It encodes CASSPTGRGPYEQYF. The chain joins TRBV7-2 to TRBJ2-7, with D tentatively TRBD2 (6 bases). Germline lookup yields CDR1 SGHTA and CDR2 FQGNSA. This CDR3 contains 15 residues. Trimming took off 5 bases at V and 2 bases at J, with 16 bases between the two ends.

The rearrangement joins TRBV5-4 to TRBJ1-1; D possibly corresponds to TRBD1 (5 bases). Germline loops: CDR1 SGHNT, CDR2 YYREEE (reference sequence). The CDR3 consists of 14 residues. V was clipped by 4 bases and J by 4 bases, with 14 bases between them. CDR3 amino acids: CASSLGGLGTEAFF. The DNA of the CDR3 is TGTGCCAGCAGCCTCGGGGGGTTGGGCACTGAAGCTTTCTTT.

The chain uses TRBV7-9 and TRBJ2-7; 8 bases fit TRBD2. V was clipped by 0 bases and J by 2 bases; unmatched bases: 6. The CDR3 is made up of 16 amino acids. The germline V gene encodes CDR1 SEHNR and CDR2 FQNEAQ (reference sequence). The chain's CDR3 is CASSLAVAGGAYEQYF. As DNA, the CDR3 is TGTGCCAGCAGCTTAGCGGTTGCGGGGGGAGCCTACGAGCAGTACTTC.

This clone was found once. The CDR3 here is CASSPQGLSGNTIYF. The DNA of the CDR3 is TGTGCCAGCAGTCCCCAGGGCCTCTCTGGAAACACCATATATTTT. The chain has TRBV25-1 and TRBJ1-3; maybe TRBD1 (5 bases). V was cut by 5 bases and J by 0 bases, with 11 bases left in between. The CDR3 consists of 15 residues. CDR1 is MGHDK, CDR2 SYGVNS, per germline.

The CDR3 nucleotides read TGTGCCAGCGGGGGGACGTCTGGGGCCAACGTCCTGACTTTC. It encodes CASGGTSGANVLTF. The chain combines TRBV2 with TRBJ2-6; D might be TRBD2 (6 bases). The CDR3 is 14 residues long. Trimming left V 8 bases short and J 1 base short, with 9 bases between. Per germline, CDR1 SNHLY and CDR2 FYNNEI.

This clone was recorded a few times. This rearrangement joins TRBV19 to TRBJ2-1, with D possibly matching TRBD2 (6 bases). The length of the CDR3 is 12 residues. Trimming took 6 bases from V and 6 from J, leaving 9 bases between them. Per germline, CDR1 LNHDA and CDR2 SQIVND (reference sequence). The CDR3 loop reads CASRLAGNEQFF. Here the CDR3 DNA reads TGTGCCAGTAGACTAGCAGGCAATGAGCAGTTCTTC. Full variable domain (missing parts from reference TRBV19 and TRBJ2-1): DGGITQSPKYLFRKEGQNVTLSCEQNLNHDAMYWYRQDPGQGLRLIYYSQIVNDFQKGDIAEGYSVSREKKESFPLTVTSAQKNPTAFYLCASRLAGNEQFFGPGTRLTVL.

This chain links TRBV7-2 with TRBJ2-1; 8 bases line up with TRBD2. The V gene end was trimmed by 6 bases and the J gene end by 9 bases; junction bases not matched to a gene: 10. The germline CDR1 and CDR2 sequences are SGHTA and FQGNSA. The CDR3 has 14 residues. The CDR3: CASSRSGGPFEQFF. The DNA for the CDR3 is TGTGCCAGCAGTCGCTCGGGGGGGCCCTTTGAGCAGTTCTTC.

The rearrangement links TRBV5-5 to TRBJ1-2; a weak D match, TRBD1 (6 bases). V was trimmed by 6 bases and J by 7 bases, leaving 19 bases between them. Germline V lookup: CDR1 SGHKS, CDR2 YYEKEE (reference sequence). CDR3 length: 14 residues. The CDR3: CASTHRRDKTGYTF. The CDR3 DNA follows: TGTGCCAGCACCCATCGCCGGGACAAGACTGGCTACACCTTC.

The rearrangement joins TRBV9 to TRBJ2-3; tentative D call: TRBD1 (5 bases). The CDR3 covers 15 residues. Trimming shortened V by 0 bases and J by 5 bases, and 13 bases separated the two germline ends. Germline CDR1 reads SGDLS; CDR2 reads YYNGEE. The chain's CDR3 is CASSVGGNGGDTQYF. CDR3 in DNA: TGTGCCAGCAGCGTAGGGGGCAATGGTGGAGATACGCAGTATTTT. The whole variable domain, filled in from reference TRBV9 and TRBJ2-3, reads DSGVTQTPKHLITATGQRVTLRCSPRSGDLSVYWYQQSLDQGLQFLIQYYNGEERAKGNILERFSAQQFPDLHSELNLSSLELGDSALYFCASSVGGNGGDTQYFGPGTRLTVL.

V is TRBV7-2 and J is TRBJ2-7; tentatively, D is TRBD1 (6 bases). This CDR3 contains 12 residues. Germline V gives CDR1 SGHTA, CDR2 FQGNSA. V lost 5 bases, J lost 3 bases, and 8 bases lay in between. In nucleotides, the CDR3 is TGTGCCAGCAGCCGAGGGGGCTACGAGCAGTACTTC. Residues: CASSRGGYEQYF. Filled out from reference TRBV7-2 and TRBJ2-7, the complete variable domain reads GAGVSQSPSNKVTEKGKDVELRCDPISGHTALYWYRQSLGQGLEFLIYFQGNSAPDKSGLPSDRFSAERTGGSVSTLTIQRTQQEDSAVYLCASSRGGYEQYFGPGTRLTVT.

The chain combines TRBV5-1 with TRBJ2-7; TRBD2 agrees at 10 bases. CDR1 and CDR2 (germline): SGHRS, YFSETQ. The CDR3 consists of 14 residues. V was clipped by 4 bases and J by 3 bases; unmatched bases: 4. CDR3 protein: CASSPGTSDYEQYF. The CDR3 DNA reads as TGCGCCAGCAGCCCGGGGACTAGCGACTACGAGCAGTACTTC.

V and J are TRBV11-2 and TRBJ1-3; D remains ambiguous. Germline lookup yields CDR1 SGHAT and CDR2 FQNNGV. The CDR3 extends over 15 amino acids. Trimming pared 3 bases from V and 1 base from J, leaving 10 bases between. CDR3 in DNA: TGTGCCAGCAGCTTGAATCGAGGATCTGGAAACACCATATATTTT. Translation: CASSLNRGSGNTIYF.

The chain joins TRBV12-3 or TRBV12-4 to TRBJ2-4; D is perhaps TRBD1 (6 bases). V was cut by 5 bases and J by 8 bases, with 13 bases left in between. This CDR3 is 13 amino acids long. CDR3 amino acids: CASSPHEGDIQYF. The CDR3 nucleotides read TGTGCCAGCAGTCCCCACGAGGGGGACATTCAGTACTTC.

This rearrangement joins TRBV5-1 to TRBJ2-1, with TRBD2 as a possible D gene (5 bases). Germline V gene sequence: CDR1 SGHRS, CDR2 YFSETQ. CDR3 length: 13 residues. V lost 5 bases to trimming and J lost 4 bases, with 10 bases between them. Here the CDR3 reads CASRAGGYNEQFF. In DNA, the CDR3 is TGCGCCAGCAGGGCGGGCGGGTACAATGAGCAGTTCTTC.